The present T cell receptor (beta chain) was sequenced within a study of shared T cell receptors in the human thymus. The CDR3 covers 14 residues. V gave up 6 bases and J gave up 2 bases; unmatched junction bases: 3. The germline gives CDR1 MNHEY, CDR2 SVGAGI. Measured with immunoSEQ multiplex PCR; TCRdb has only the in-frame clones, and not every one. The sample records hundreds of thousands of clones, roughly 90% being singletons. In its sample, this clone was seen a few times. Other DNA sequences within the sample encode an identical CDR3. The same sample was also studied in work on human thymus T cells.

The chain couples TRBV6-5 to TRBJ2-1, with 8 bases aligning to TRBD1. The receptor's source is a boy under three years old with a congenital heart defect. Material: thymocytes. CDR3 coding DNA: TGTGCCAGCAGCGGGACAGGACCCTACAATGAGCAGTTCTTC. Its translation is CASSGTGPYNEQFF.